These 9 T cell receptor beta chains share one sample of origin, sequenced in a study of cytomegalovirus exposure and HLA in healthy donors. With 60 Vbeta and 13 Jbeta primers, the PCR was carried out. The repertoire was sequenced with immunoSEQ multiplex PCR; TCRdb's copy has only in-frame clones and lacks some. This table has some 150,000 clones, approximately 63% appearing once. The specimen sequenced was PBMCs. The receptors stem from a woman aged 55-70 years in good health and CMV-seropositive.

V usage is TRBV25-1 and J usage is TRBJ2-2; D may be TRBD2 (5 bases). The CDR3 is 16 amino acids. Germline values: CDR1 MGHDK, CDR2 SYGVNS. V was shortened by 1 base and J by 1 base, with 10 bases between the two germline ends. The CDR3: CASSESERGNTGELFF. DNA for the CDR3: TGTGCCAGCAGTGAATCGGAACGGGGGAACACCGGGGAGCTGTTTTTT.

CDR3 sequence (DNA): TGTGCCAGCAGGGACAGGGGGAAGGGAGATGAAAAACTGTTTTTT. Translation: CASRDRGKGDEKLFF. The gene calls are TRBV6-1 and TRBJ1-4; TRBD1 agrees at 10 bases. The CDR3 runs to 15 residues. CDR1 is MNHNS, CDR2 SASEGT, per germline. The trim removed 6 bases at V and 6 bases at J, leaving 7 bases unmatched.

The chain combines TRBV7-3 with TRBJ2-1, with 8 bases identical to TRBD2. The CDR3 spans 14 residues. CDR1 is SGHTA and CDR2 is FQGTGA in the germline V gene. The trim removed 1 base at V and 8 bases at J, leaving 4 bases unmatched. Here the CDR3 DNA reads TGTGCCAGCAGCTTAAATAGCGGGGTGGATGAGCAGTTCTTC. Protein product: CASSLNSGVDEQFF.

This clone was seen a handful of times. The chain has TRBV28 and TRBJ1-2; the match to TRBD1 covers 7 bases. The CDR3 covers 12 residues. From germline, CDR1 is MDHEN and CDR2 SYDVKM. J was trimmed by 8 bases and V by 8 bases; bases with no gene match: 8. The CDR3 loop reads CASVGTDLGYTF. The CDR3 DNA reads as TGTGCCAGCGTGGGGACAGATCTCGGCTACACCTTC.

V is TRBV6-6 and J is TRBJ1-2; D gene unclear. CDR1 and CDR2 (germline): MNHNY, SVGAGI (reference sequence). The CDR3 runs 11 residues. Trimming left V 6 bases short and J 4 bases short, with 6 bases between. The CDR3 protein is CASSRIYGYTF. DNA of the CDR3: TGTGCCAGCAGCAGGATCTATGGCTACACCTTC.

There are a few counts of this clone. V usage is TRBV2 and J usage is TRBJ2-2; D call uncertain. Trimming shortened V by 4 bases and J by 2 bases, and 11 bases separated the two germline ends. The CDR3 loop spans 15 amino acids. Germline CDR1 is SNHLY and CDR2 is FYNNEI. CDR3 DNA sequence: TGTGCCAGCAGTGGCCCACTCCCAAACACCGGGGAGCTGTTTTTT. It codes for CASSGPLPNTGELFF.

This chain links TRBV29-1 with TRBJ1-1; 7 bases are a match to TRBD1. Trimming at V came to 7 bases and at J to 1 base, leaving 6 bases not matched to a gene. The CDR3 totals 13 residues. Germline V gene sequence: CDR1 SQVTM, CDR2 ANQGSEA. The CDR3 sequence is CSAATGPNTEAFF. In DNA, the CDR3 is TGCAGCGCCGCGACAGGGCCGAACACTGAAGCTTTCTTT.

V usage is TRBV7-9 and J usage is TRBJ2-3; D uncertain. The CDR3 consists of 15 residues. Germline V gives CDR1 SEHNR, CDR2 FQNEAQ (reference sequence). Trimming pared 0 bases from V and 1 base from J, leaving 8 bases between. This chain's CDR3 is CASSLAPSGTDTQYF. CDR3 coding DNA: TGTGCCAGCAGCTTAGCCCCAAGCGGCACAGATACGCAGTATTTT.

V gene TRBV6-6 combines with J gene TRBJ2-7; D call uncertain. V shed 6 bases and J shed 1 base, with 10 bases lying between them. Looked up from germline, CDR1 is MNHNY and CDR2 is SVGAGI (reference sequence). The CDR3 length is 13 residues. CDR3 in DNA: TGTGCCAGCAGAGAGACACCTTCCTACGAGCAGTACTTC. Translating it yields CASRETPSYEQYF.